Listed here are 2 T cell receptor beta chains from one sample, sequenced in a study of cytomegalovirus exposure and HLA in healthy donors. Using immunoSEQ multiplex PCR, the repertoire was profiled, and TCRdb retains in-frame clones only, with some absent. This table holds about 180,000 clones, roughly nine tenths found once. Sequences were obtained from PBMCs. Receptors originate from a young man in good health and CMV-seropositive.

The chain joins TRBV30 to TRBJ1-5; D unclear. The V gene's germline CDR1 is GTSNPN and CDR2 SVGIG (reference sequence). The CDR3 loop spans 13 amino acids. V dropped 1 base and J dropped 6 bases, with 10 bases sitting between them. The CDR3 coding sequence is TGTGCCTGGAGTGATGCGGGGATTCAGCCCCAGCATTTT. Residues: CAWSDAGIQPQHF. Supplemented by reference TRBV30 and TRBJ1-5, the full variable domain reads SQTIHQWPATLVQPVGSPLSLECTVEGTSNPNLYWYRQAAGRGLQLLFYSVGIGQISSEVPQNLSASRPQDRQFILSSKKLLLSDSGFYLCAWSDAGIQPQHFGDGTRLSIL.

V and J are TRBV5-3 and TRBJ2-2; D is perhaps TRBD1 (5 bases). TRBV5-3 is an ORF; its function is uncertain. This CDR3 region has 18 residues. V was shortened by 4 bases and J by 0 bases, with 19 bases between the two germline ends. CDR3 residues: CARSPSKGEATNTGELFF. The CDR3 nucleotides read TGTGCCAGAAGCCCGTCGAAAGGGGAAGCTACGAACACCGGGGAGCTGTTTTTT.